What follows describes a single T cell receptor (beta chain). Its antigen is still unknown. These data belong to a study of CD8+ T cells in alopecia areata. Noted treatment: oral pan-JAK inhibitor, 5-10 mg twice daily. RNA extraction and reverse transcription yielded cDNA as sequencing template. Method: immunoSEQ multiplex PCR; TCRdb's copy keeps in-frame clones and lacks some. The table lists 50,000 to 65,000 clones, about 43% of them singletons, with just over 20% in the top ten. Notes on the study in general: Normal scalp had lower clonality than lesional scalp, with alopecia totalis/universalis lesions showing this most strongly.

The CDR3 has 18 residues. V was pared by 6 bases and J by 2 bases, with 11 bases of the junction left unmatched. Looked up from germline, CDR1 is SEHNR and CDR2 is FQNEAQ (reference sequence). This sample comprised CD8+ T cells sorted from blood, obtained at approximately week 37, from a patient treated with tofacitinib. The J gene is TRBJ2-7, the V gene TRBV7-9; 15 bases agree with TRBD2. The TCR originated in a human donor with alopecia areata. The CDR3 sequence: CASSAGTSGRSTPYEQYF. For the CDR3, the DNA is TGTGCCAGCAGTGCCGGGACTAGCGGGAGGTCAACTCCCTACGAGCAGTACTTC.